Described below is a single TCR beta chain sequence and its context. Its recognized antigen is unknown. Relative to the germline gene, one junction end is altered; a read error may explain this. The data were obtained in a study of shared clonotypes between healthy human individuals (dated by TCRdb to 2020 to 2021). Broadly, across the study: The cohort included a few men and a couple of women between 18 and 49 years of age. For each donor, CD4 naive and CD4 memory were each given three plates, CD8 naive was given two plates, and CD8 memory was given one plate. To estimate repertoire size and how much clonotypes are shared between individuals, the study performed deep sequencing of blood TCR repertoires from 4 to 6 healthy adults. Different laboratories and diverse techniques were used to prepare libraries and sequence TCR repertoires, to increase sequencing depth and limit assay-specific biases. Between about 0.8 and 9.5 billion PBMCs per donor were obtained by leukapheresis. Here is what the overall study found, with its caveats: Pairwise subsampling led to the expectation that sequencing depth would affect the degree of clonotype sharing among donors. Compared with non-shared clonotypes, the clonotypes found in all four sorted-subset donors had higher generation probabilities. Because the study included only a small number of donors, the genetic and exposure-history diversity represented was limited. Across a handful of donors, approximately 5% of naive CD4, around 3.3% of naive CD8, approximately 2.5% of memory CD4, and approximately 0.4% of memory CD8 clonotypes were shared. Even with the large sequencing depth, rarefaction of the sorted-subset datasets indicated that sequencing was incomplete. Naive subsets generally had larger estimated clonotype richness than memory subsets did. Sampling was restricted to blood, and TCR repertoires in tissues likely differ from the TCR repertoires found in blood.

TCR CDR3 regions were amplified from genomic DNA by multiplex PCR using the deep immunoSEQ assay. Extracted genomic DNA from each cell subset was spread evenly across all wells of several immunoSEQ 96-well plates, with each plate serving as a replicate. For sorted subsets, around 200 ng genomic DNA, equal to some 28,000 T cell genomes, was loaded into each replicate PCR. Purified libraries were quantified with a Qubit 3.0 fluorometer, sized on a Bioanalyzer 2100, and re-quantified with the KAPA Library Quantification kit. A separate single-read 150-cycle Illumina NextSeq 550 flow cell was used to sequence each immunoSEQ 96-well plate. On the authors' methods: Because only junctional sequences without quality scores were contained in the immunoSEQ output, filtering matching that applied to full-length reads could not be performed. To assign V/J genes and CDR3, sequences were annotated using PyIR, a Python wrapper for IgBLAST v1.9, with IMGT germline references. Reads with weak V/J assignments (E-value above 1e-6), missing CDR3, stop codons, out-of-frame junctions, or ambiguous translated residues were removed. A V3J clonotype was defined by an identical inferred V gene, J gene, and CDR3 amino acid sequence. Percentage overlap between repertoires was calculated by dividing the number of shared unique clonotypes by the size of the smaller repertoire. Richness of each repertoire was evaluated using RTK rarefaction, the Chao1 estimator, and Recon v2.1 estimates of unobserved clonotypes. For all TCRbeta clonotypes obtained by the gDNA method from a few donors, generation probabilities were computed with OLGA. Entries here come from immuneACCESS through TCRdb and include only in-frame sequences with V and J called. Some clones fail to appear in such tables; in the studies checked, an unresolved V gene covers under half of the shortfall, and the cause of the remainder is unknown. V and J calls and clone size follow that table, whereas D and trimming were derived from the DNA. A total of over a million clones appear in this sample, roughly 75% of them only once. Approximately 1.5% of the sample comes from the top ten.

The germline V gene supplies CDR1 MGHDK and CDR2 SYGVNS. The CDR3 starts with the cysteine, ends with the phenylalanine, and has 13 residues. CDR3 DNA only is kept here, 39 bases in frame from base 1. Healthy HIV-negative adults with no recently reported acute infections or vaccinations were included as donors. All donors were Caucasian adults living in Nashville, Tennessee, USA. CD4+ T cells were enriched by magnetic negative selection; naive cells were then positively selected on CD45RA, and the negative fraction formed the memory subset. Blood was collected by leukapheresis, and PBMCs were isolated by Ficoll-Histopaque density gradient centrifugation and then cryopreserved in liquid nitrogen vapor phase. Purity and quantity of every magnetically sorted T cell population were checked by analytical flow cytometry. Genomic DNA was isolated from each sorted fraction and quantified by UV absorbance on a Nanodrop 2000c.

The sequence joins TRBV25-1 to TRBJ1-5; the D gene lacks a confident call. Sequenced material: memory CD4+ T cells sorted from blood. This specimen's cell subset or site label, per the study, means: CD45RA-negative fraction. The source is a man between 18 and 35 years old in good health. CDR3 region: CASLGGPNQLQHF. The base sequence is TGTGCCAGCCTCGGCGGCCCCAATCAGCTCCAGCATTTT.